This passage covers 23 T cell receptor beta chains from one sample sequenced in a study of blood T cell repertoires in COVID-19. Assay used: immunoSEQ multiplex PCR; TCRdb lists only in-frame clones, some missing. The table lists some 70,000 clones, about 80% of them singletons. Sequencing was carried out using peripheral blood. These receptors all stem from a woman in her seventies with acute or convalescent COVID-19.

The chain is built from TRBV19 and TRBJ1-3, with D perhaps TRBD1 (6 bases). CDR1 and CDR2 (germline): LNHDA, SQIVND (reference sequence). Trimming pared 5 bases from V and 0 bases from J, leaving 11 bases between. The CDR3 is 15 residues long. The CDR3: CASSRRGISGNTIYF. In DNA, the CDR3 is TGTGCCAGTAGTCGAAGGGGGATCTCTGGAAACACCATATATTTT.

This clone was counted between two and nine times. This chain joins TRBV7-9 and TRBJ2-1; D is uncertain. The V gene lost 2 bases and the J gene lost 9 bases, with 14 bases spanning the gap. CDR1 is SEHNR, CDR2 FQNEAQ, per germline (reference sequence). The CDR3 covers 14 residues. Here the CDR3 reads CASSLSGLISEQFF. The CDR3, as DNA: TGTGCCAGCAGCTTAAGTGGTCTGATCAGTGAGCAGTTCTTC.

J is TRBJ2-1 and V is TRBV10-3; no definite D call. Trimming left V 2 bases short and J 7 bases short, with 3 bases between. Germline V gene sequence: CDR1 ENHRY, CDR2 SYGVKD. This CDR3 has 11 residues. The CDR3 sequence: CAISEVNEQFF. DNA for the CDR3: TGTGCCATCAGTGAGGTAAATGAGCAGTTCTTC.

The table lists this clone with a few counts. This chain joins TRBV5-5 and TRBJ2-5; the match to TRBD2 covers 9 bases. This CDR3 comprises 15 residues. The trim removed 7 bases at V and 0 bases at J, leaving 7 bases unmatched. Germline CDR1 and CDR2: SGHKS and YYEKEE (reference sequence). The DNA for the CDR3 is TGTGCCAGCGACCTAGCGGGAATCCACCAAGAGACCCAGTACTTC. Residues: CASDLAGIHQETQYF.

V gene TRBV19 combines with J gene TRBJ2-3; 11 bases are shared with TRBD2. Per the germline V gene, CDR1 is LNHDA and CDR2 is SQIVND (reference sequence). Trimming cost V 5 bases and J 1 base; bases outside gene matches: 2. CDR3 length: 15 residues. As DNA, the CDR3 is TGTGCCAGTAGTGTGACTAGCGGGGGCACAGATACGCAGTATTTT. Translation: CASSVTSGGTDTQYF. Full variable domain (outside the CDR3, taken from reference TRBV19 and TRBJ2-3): DGGITQSPKYLFRKEGQNVTLSCEQNLNHDAMYWYRQDPGQGLRLIYYSQIVNDFQKGDIAEGYSVSREKKESFPLTVTSAQKNPTAFYLCASSVTSGGTDTQYFGPGTRLTVL.

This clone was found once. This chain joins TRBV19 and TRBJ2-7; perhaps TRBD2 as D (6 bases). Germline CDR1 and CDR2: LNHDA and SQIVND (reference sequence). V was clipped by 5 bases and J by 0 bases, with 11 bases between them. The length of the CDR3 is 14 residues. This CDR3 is CASSEGLSSYEQYF. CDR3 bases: TGTGCCAGTAGTGAGGGACTGAGCTCCTACGAGCAGTACTTC.

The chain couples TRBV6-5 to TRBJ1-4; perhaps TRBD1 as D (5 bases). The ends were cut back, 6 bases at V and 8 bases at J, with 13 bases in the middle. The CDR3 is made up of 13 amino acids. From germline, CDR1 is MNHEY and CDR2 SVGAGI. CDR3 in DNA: TGTGCCAGCAGACAGGTCCCTGACGAAAAACTGTTTTTT. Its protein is CASRQVPDEKLFF.

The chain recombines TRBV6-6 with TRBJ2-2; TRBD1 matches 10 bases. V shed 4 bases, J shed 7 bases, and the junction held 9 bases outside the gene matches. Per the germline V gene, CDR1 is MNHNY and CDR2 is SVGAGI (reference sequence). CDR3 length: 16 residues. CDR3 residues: CASSSNDRGRHGELFF. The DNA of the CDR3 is TGTGCCAGCAGTTCCAACGACAGGGGGCGCCACGGGGAGCTGTTTTTT.

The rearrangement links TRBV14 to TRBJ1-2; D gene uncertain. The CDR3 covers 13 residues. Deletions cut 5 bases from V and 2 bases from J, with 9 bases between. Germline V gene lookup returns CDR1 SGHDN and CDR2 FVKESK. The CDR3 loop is CASSSYRNYGYTF. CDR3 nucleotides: TGTGCCAGCAGCAGCTACCGAAACTATGGCTACACCTTC.

The CDR3 DNA follows: TGTGCCAGTAGTCCTTTTTTTGGGGCCAACGTCCTGACTTTC. Its translation: CASSPFFGANVLTF. J is TRBJ2-6 and V is TRBV19; D gene unclear. The CDR3 totals 14 residues. CDR1 and CDR2 (germline): LNHDA, SQIVND (reference sequence). V gave up 5 bases and J gave up 3 bases, with 8 bases separating them.

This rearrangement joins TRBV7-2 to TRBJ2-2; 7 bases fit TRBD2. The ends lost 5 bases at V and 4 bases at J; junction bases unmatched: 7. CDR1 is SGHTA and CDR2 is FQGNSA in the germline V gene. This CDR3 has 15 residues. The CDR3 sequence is CASSDRTSRTGELFF. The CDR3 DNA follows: TGTGCCAGCAGCGACCGGACTAGTCGCACCGGGGAGCTGTTTTTT.

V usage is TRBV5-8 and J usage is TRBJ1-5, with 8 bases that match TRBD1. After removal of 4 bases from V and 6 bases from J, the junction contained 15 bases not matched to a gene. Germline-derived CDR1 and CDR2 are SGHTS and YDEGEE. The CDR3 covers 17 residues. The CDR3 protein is CASSPNRGGGIPQPQHF. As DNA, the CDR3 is TGTGCCAGCAGCCCAAACAGGGGGGGAGGAATACCTCAGCCCCAGCATTTT.

Here the CDR3 reads CASRMEGEIGTQYF. CDR3 nucleotide sequence: TGTGCCAGCAGGATGGAAGGGGAAATTGGGACCCAGTACTTC. The chain joins TRBV28 to TRBJ2-5; a possible D gene is TRBD1 (5 bases). CDR1 and CDR2 (germline): MDHEN, SYDVKM. This CDR3 is 14 amino acids long. Trimming left V 6 bases short and J 7 bases short, with 18 bases between.

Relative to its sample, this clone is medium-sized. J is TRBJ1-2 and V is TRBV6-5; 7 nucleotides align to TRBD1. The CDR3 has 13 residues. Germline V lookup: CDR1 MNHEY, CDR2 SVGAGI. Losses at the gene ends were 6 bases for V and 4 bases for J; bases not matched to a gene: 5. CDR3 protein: CASRKQGPYGYTF. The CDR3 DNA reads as TGTGCCAGCAGGAAACAGGGGCCCTATGGCTACACCTTC.

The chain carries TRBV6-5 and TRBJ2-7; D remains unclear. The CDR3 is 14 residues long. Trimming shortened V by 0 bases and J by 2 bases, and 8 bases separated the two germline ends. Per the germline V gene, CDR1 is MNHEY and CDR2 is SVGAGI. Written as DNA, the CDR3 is TGTGCCAGCAGTTACTCGAAACACCCCTACGAGCAGTACTTC. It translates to CASSYSKHPYEQYF.

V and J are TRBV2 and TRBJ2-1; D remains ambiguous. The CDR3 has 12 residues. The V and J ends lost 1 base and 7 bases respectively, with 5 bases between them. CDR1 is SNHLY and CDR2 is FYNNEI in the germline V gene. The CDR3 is CASSEVSNEQFF. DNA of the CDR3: TGTGCCAGCAGTGAAGTGAGTAATGAGCAGTTCTTC.

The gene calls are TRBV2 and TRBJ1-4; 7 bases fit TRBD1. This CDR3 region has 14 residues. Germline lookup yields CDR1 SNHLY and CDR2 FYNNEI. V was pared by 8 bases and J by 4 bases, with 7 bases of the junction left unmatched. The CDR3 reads CASQRTGFNEKLFF. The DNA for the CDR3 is TGTGCCAGCCAGAGGACAGGATTTAATGAAAAACTGTTTTTT.

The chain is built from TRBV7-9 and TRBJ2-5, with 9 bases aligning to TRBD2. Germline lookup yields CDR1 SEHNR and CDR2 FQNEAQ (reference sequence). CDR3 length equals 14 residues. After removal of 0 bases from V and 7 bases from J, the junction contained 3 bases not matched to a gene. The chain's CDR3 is CASSLAAGGLTQYF. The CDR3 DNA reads TGTGCCAGCAGCTTAGCGGCGGGGGGGTTGACCCAGTACTTC. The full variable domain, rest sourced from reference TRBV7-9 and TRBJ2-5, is DTGVSQNPRHKITKRGQNVTFRCDPISEHNRLYWYRQTLGQGPEFLTYFQNEAQLEKSRLLSDRFSAERPKGSFSTLEIQRTEQGDSAMYLCASSLAAGGLTQYFGPGTRLLVL.

The DNA for the CDR3 is TGCGCCAGCAGCCCCCTGGATGGCAGGGGTAATGAAAAACTGTTTTTT. Translating it yields CASSPLDGRGNEKLFF. V is TRBV5-1 and J is TRBJ1-4; a possible D gene is TRBD1 (6 bases). The CDR3 totals 16 residues. Germline assignment: CDR1 SGHRS and CDR2 YFSETQ. Trimming stripped 4 bases from V and 4 bases from J, with 17 bases between. Full variable domain (rest looked up from reference TRBV5-1 and TRBJ1-4): KAGVTQTPRYLIKTRGQQVTLSCSPISGHRSVSWYQQTPGQGLQFLFEYFSETQRNKGNFPGRFSGRQFSNSRSEMNVSTLELGDSALYLCASSPLDGRGNEKLFFGSGTQLSVL.

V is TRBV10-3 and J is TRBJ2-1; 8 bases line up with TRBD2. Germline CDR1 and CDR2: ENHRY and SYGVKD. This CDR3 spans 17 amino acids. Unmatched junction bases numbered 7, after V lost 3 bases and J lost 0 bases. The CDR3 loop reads CAISDGAGGRSYNEQFF. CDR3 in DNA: TGTGCCATCAGTGATGGTGCGGGAGGCCGCTCCTACAATGAGCAGTTCTTC.

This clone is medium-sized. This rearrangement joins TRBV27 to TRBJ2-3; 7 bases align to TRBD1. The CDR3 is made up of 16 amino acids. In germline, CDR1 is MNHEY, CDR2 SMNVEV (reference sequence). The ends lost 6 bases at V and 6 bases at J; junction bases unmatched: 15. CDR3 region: CASRSSQGNLRDTQYF. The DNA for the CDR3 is TGTGCCAGCAGGAGTTCACAGGGGAACCTAAGGGATACGCAGTATTTT.

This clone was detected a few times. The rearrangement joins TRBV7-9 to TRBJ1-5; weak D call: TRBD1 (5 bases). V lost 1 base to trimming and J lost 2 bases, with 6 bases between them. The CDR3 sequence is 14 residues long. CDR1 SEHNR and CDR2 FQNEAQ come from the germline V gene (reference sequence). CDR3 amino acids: CASSLETGNQPQHF. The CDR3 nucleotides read TGTGCCAGCAGCTTAGAGACAGGCAATCAGCCCCAGCATTTT.

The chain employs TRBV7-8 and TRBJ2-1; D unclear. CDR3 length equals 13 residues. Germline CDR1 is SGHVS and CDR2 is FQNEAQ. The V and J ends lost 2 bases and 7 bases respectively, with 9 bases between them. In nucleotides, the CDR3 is TGTGCCAGCAGCTTATTCGGCGGAAATGAGCAGTTCTTC. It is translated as CASSLFGGNEQFF.